These T cell receptor beta chains were read from a single sample in a study of blood T cell repertoires in COVID-19. The protocol was immunoSEQ multiplex PCR, while the TCRdb copy is restricted to in-frame clones and leaves out a portion. In the table there are approximately 90,000 clones, 65% to 85% of which are singletons. The material sequenced was peripheral blood. The receptors shown here come from a woman of 80 years or more with active or convalescent COVID-19. The CDR3 runs from the conserved cysteine through the conserved F or W. The D gene is left open where the match is weak. A clone size is listed for some rows: how often the clone was seen (once, few, many), or a class if it is expanded.

clone_size	v_call	d_call	j_call	cdr3_aa	cdr3_nt
-	TRBV10-3	-	TRBJ2-7	CAIRQGPYEQYF	TGTGCCATCAGACAGGGCCCCTACGAGCAGTACTTC
-	TRBV28	-	TRBJ2-7	CASSSWTARTLQQYF	TGTGCCAGCAGTTCCTGGACAGCTCGAACCCTCCAGCAGTACTTC
once	TRBV30	-	TRBJ1-1	CAWSVVRGAVSEAFF	TGTGCCTGGAGTGTCGTCAGGGGCGCGGTCTCTGAAGCTTTCTTT
-	TRBV3-1/TRBV3-2	TRBD2	TRBJ2-1	CASSRDAGTSVSFYNEQFF	TGTGCCAGCAGCCGCGACGCCGGGACTAGCGTATCATTCTACAATGAGCAGTTCTTC
-	TRBV28	-	TRBJ1-2	CASSSTGTHYGYTF	TGTGCCAGCAGTTCGACAGGTACGCACTATGGCTACACCTTC
-	TRBV4-1	-	TRBJ1-2	CASSQGGGYGYTF	TGCGCCAGCAGCCAGGGGGGTGGCTATGGCTACACCTTC
-	TRBV9	TRBD2	TRBJ2-1	CASSADPGLAGGRAYNEQFF	TGTGCCAGCAGCGCAGATCCGGGACTAGCGGGGGGCCGAGCCTACAATGAGCAGTTCTTC
-	TRBV2	TRBD1	TRBJ1-2	CASRFTTGTGVGYTF	TGTGCCAGCAGGTTTACTACCGGGACAGGCGTTGGCTACACCTTC
-	TRBV19	TRBD1	TRBJ1-1	CASSIEGGQQAFF	TGTGCCAGTAGTATTGAGGGGGGACAGCAAGCTTTCTTT
-	TRBV6-6	TRBD1	TRBJ1-3	CASSPSDRAPSGNTIYF	TGTGCCAGCAGTCCAAGCGACAGGGCTCCCTCTGGAAACACCATATATTTT
-	TRBV14	TRBD1	TRBJ2-1	CASSAPTGTGQYNEQFF	TGTGCCAGCAGCGCCCCAACCGGGACAGGGCAATACAATGAGCAGTTCTTC
-	TRBV4-3	-	TRBJ2-2	CASSQEGPAGELFF	TGCGCCAGCAGCCAAGAGGGGCCAGCCGGGGAGCTGTTTTTT
-	TRBV24-1	-	TRBJ1-2	CATSDSTRGDYGYTF	TGTGCCACCAGCGACTCAACGAGAGGAGACTATGGCTACACCTTC
few	TRBV6-5	TRBD1	TRBJ2-2	CASRTDRVNTGELFF	TGTGCCAGCAGGACCGACAGGGTGAACACCGGGGAGCTGTTTTTT
-	TRBV7-7	TRBD2	TRBJ2-5	CASSRGGPETQYF	TGTGCCAGCAGCCGCGGGGGGCCGGAGACCCAGTACTTC
-	TRBV27	-	TRBJ1-1	CASSLSPQGYTEAFF	TGTGCCAGCAGTTTATCCCCCCAGGGGTACACTGAAGCTTTCTTT
once	TRBV30	TRBD1	TRBJ1-5	CAWSVQAGGNQPQHF	TGTGCCTGGAGTGTACAGGCAGGGGGAAATCAGCCCCAGCATTTT
-	TRBV30	TRBD1	TRBJ1-1	CAWRPGQGREAFF	TGTGCCTGGAGACCGGGACAGGGGCGAGAAGCTTTCTTT
few	TRBV12-3/TRBV12-4	-	TRBJ2-3	CASSYIGMDTQYF	TGTGCCAGCAGTTATATCGGGATGGATACGCAGTATTTT
-	TRBV6-5	-	TRBJ1-5	CASSQDSYQPQHF	TGTGCCAGCAGCCAGGACAGCTATCAGCCCCAGCATTTT
-	TRBV6-5	-	TRBJ2-1	CASSYSRYGAQEQFF	TGTGCCAGCAGTTACTCACGATACGGAGCCCAGGAGCAGTTCTTC
-	TRBV15	-	TRBJ2-7	CATSSDRQAHPRF	TGTGCCACCAGCAGCGATCGGCAGGCCCACCCTCGCTTC
-	TRBV27	TRBD1	TRBJ1-5	CASSTQGVGNQPQHF	TGTGCCAGCAGTACACAGGGGGTCGGGAATCAGCCCCAGCATTTT
few	TRBV6-6	-	TRBJ1-2	CASSSSDRSYTF	TGTGCCAGCAGCTCCTCCGACAGGAGCTACACCTTC
-	TRBV5-1	-	TRBJ2-2	CASSLDYQRRTGELFF	TGCGCCAGCAGCTTGGACTATCAGCGGCGCACCGGGGAGCTGTTTTTT
-	TRBV2	TRBD1	TRBJ1-5	CASSADRISNQPQHF	TGTGCCAGCAGTGCGGACAGGATTAGCAATCAGCCCCAGCATTTT
-	TRBV13	-	TRBJ1-2	CASSLVQGRNYGYTF	TGTGCCAGCAGCTTAGTCCAGGGGAGAAACTATGGCTACACCTTC
-	TRBV6-1	-	TRBJ1-5	CASSDRDIQPQHF	TGTGCCAGCAGTGACAGGGATATTCAGCCCCAGCATTTT
-	TRBV7-6	TRBD2	TRBJ2-5	CASSLLPTSGVRKTQYF	TGTGCCAGCAGCTTATTACCGACTAGCGGGGTTCGGAAGACCCAGTACTTC
-	TRBV5-4	TRBD2	TRBJ2-1	CASSLGGTSNEQFF	TGTGCCAGCAGCTTGGGTGGGACTAGCAATGAGCAGTTCTTC
-	TRBV6-5	TRBD2	TRBJ2-7	CASMNAGGRYEQYF	TGTGCCAGCATGAACGCGGGAGGGCGATACGAGCAGTACTTC
-	TRBV28	-	TRBJ2-3	CATLGVPRTDTQYF	TGTGCCACCCTAGGGGTCCCCCGCACAGATACGCAGTATTTT
-	TRBV3-1/TRBV3-2	-	TRBJ1-1	CASSLPGKNTEAFF	TGTGCCAGCAGCCTACCGGGGAAGAACACTGAAGCTTTCTTT
-	TRBV4-1	-	TRBJ1-1	CASSFSQGINTEAFF	TGCGCCAGCAGCTTCTCTCAGGGGATAAACACTGAAGCTTTCTTT
-	TRBV20-1	-	TRBJ2-2	CSASRGNGVTGELFF	TGCAGTGCTAGTCGGGGGAACGGGGTCACCGGGGAGCTGTTTTTT
-	TRBV19	TRBD1	TRBJ1-4	CASSLGTENEKLFF	TGTGCCAGTAGTCTCGGGACAGAAAATGAAAAACTGTTTTTT
once	TRBV24-1	TRBD2	TRBJ2-3	CATGGEADTQYF	TGTGCCACCGGGGGGGAAGCAGATACGCAGTATTTT
-	TRBV2	-	TRBJ2-3	CASSWVGRTDTQYF	TGTGCCAGCAGTTGGGTGGGCCGCACAGATACGCAGTATTTT
-	TRBV4-1	-	TRBJ1-4	CASSQVSQGPKEKLFF	TGCGCCAGCAGCCAAGTTTCCCAGGGGCCAAAGGAAAAACTGTTTTTT
-	TRBV2	-	TRBJ2-3	CASSGQTSTTYTQYF	TGTGCCAGCAGTGGGCAGACTAGTACCACATATACGCAGTATTTT
-	TRBV6-4	-	TRBJ2-2	CASSKTVNTGELFF	TGTGCCAGCAGTAAGACAGTAAACACCGGGGAGCTGTTTTTT
-	TRBV28	TRBD2	TRBJ2-1	CASSRPGGSSYNEQFF	TGTGCCAGCAGCCGCCCCGGGGGGAGCTCCTACAATGAGCAGTTCTTC
-	TRBV6-5	-	TRBJ2-7	CASSFTSGFAYEQYF	TGTGCCAGCAGTTTCACCTCGGGGTTCGCCTACGAGCAGTACTTC
-	TRBV19	-	TRBJ2-2	CASSIGHTTGELFF	TGTGCCAGTAGTATAGGACACACCACCGGGGAGCTGTTTTTT
-	TRBV6-5	TRBD1	TRBJ1-2	CASSYGGQGSYGYTF	TGTGCCAGCAGTTATGGCGGACAGGGGAGCTATGGCTACACCTTC
-	TRBV6-2/TRBV6-3	-	TRBJ1-5	CASSYSGDQPQHF	TGTGCCAGCAGTTACTCCGGTGATCAGCCCCAGCATTTT
once	TRBV18	TRBD2	TRBJ2-1	CASSHGTSGNEQFF	TGTGCCAGCTCACACGGGACTAGCGGAAATGAGCAGTTCTTC
-	TRBV11-3	-	TRBJ2-5	CASSLDQSQLETQYF	TGTGCCAGCAGCTTAGATCAGTCACAGTTGGAGACCCAGTACTTC
-	TRBV19	TRBD1	TRBJ2-3	CASSPSTTGVRTDTQYF	TGTGCCAGTAGTCCCTCAACGACAGGGGTGCGCACAGATACGCAGTATTTT
once	TRBV20-1	-	TRBJ2-7	CSASSGDGPYEQYF	TGCAGTGCTAGTTCGGGTGATGGCCCCTACGAGCAGTACTTC
-	TRBV28	TRBD1	TRBJ2-7	CASSRRQGLYEQYF	TGTGCCAGCAGCCGCCGACAGGGATTATACGAGCAGTACTTC
few	TRBV5-1	TRBD1	TRBJ2-7	CASSLAGTDSYEQYF	TGCGCCAGCAGCTTGGCCGGGACAGACTCCTACGAGCAGTACTTC
-	TRBV5-1	TRBD1	TRBJ1-1	CASSPGGRAEAFF	TGCGCCAGCAGTCCAGGGGGGCGGGCTGAAGCTTTCTTT
-	TRBV5-1	-	TRBJ1-3	CASSLHAGNPSGNTIYF	TGCGCCAGCAGCTTACATGCGGGGAACCCCTCTGGAAACACCATATATTTT
-	TRBV7-3	TRBD1	TRBJ2-5	CASSLIAGGLETQYF	TGTGCCAGCAGCTTAATTGCAGGGGGCCTAGAGACCCAGTACTTC
-	TRBV18	TRBD2	TRBJ2-7	CASSPPGLAGGRYEQYF	TGTGCCAGCTCACCACCGGGGCTAGCGGGGGGGCGCTACGAGCAGTACTTC
-	TRBV5-1	-	TRBJ2-7	CASSLGLLSGSYEQYF	TGCGCCAGCAGCTTGGGTCTCCTGAGTGGCTCCTACGAGCAGTACTTC
once	TRBV6-5	-	TRBJ2-2	CASSYRGTNTGELFF	TGTGCCAGCAGTTACAGGGGAACGAACACCGGGGAGCTGTTTTTT
-	TRBV18	TRBD2	TRBJ2-7	CASSPGLAGTYEQYF	TGTGCCAGCTCGCCGGGACTAGCGGGAACCTACGAGCAGTACTTC